The present entry profiles one TCR beta chain with its context. What it recognizes is unknown. These data are taken from a study of siplizumab effects on memory and regulatory T cells. Findings and caveats of the study: No functional test confirmed suppression by proliferating siplizumab-culture Tregs. In roughly 80-95% of proliferating CD4+ or CD8+ clones, a naive or memory phenotype could not be assigned.

In germline, CDR1 is SGHDN, CDR2 FVKESK. This CDR3 has 14 amino acids. Around 100,000 TCR templates per sample were sequenced. Sequencing was performed with immunoSEQ multiplex PCR; in TCRdb, only in-frame clones are kept and a portion is missing. This sample has roughly 100,000 clones, with 80% to 95% found just once. The receptor's source is a human donor in good health. The sample consisted of CD4+ T cells sorted from blood. V is TRBV14 and J is TRBJ2-5; TRBD1 is a possible D gene (5 bases). The J call is uncertain, as TRBJ2-7 better fits the DNA end. The DNA of the CDR3 is TGTGCCAGCAGCCAAAACAGGCTCCCCTCCGAGCAGTACTTC. Its protein product is CASSQNRLPSEQYF.